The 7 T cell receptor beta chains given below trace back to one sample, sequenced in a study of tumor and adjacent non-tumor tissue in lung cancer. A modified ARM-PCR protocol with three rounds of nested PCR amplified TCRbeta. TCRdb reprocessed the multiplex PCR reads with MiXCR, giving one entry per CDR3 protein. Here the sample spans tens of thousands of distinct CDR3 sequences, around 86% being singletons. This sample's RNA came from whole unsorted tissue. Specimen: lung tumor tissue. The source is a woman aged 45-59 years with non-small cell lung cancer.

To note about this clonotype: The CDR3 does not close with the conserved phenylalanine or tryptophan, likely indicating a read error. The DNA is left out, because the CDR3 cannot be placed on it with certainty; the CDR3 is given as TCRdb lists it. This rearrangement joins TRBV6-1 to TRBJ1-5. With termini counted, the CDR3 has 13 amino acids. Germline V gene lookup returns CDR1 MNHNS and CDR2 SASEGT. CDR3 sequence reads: CASSEVTNQPHHL.

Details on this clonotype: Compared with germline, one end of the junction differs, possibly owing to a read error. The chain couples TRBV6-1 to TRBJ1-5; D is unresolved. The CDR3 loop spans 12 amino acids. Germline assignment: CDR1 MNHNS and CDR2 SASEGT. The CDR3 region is CVSWAGIQPQHF. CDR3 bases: TGTGTCAGCTGGGCGGGGATTCAGCCCCAGCATTTT.

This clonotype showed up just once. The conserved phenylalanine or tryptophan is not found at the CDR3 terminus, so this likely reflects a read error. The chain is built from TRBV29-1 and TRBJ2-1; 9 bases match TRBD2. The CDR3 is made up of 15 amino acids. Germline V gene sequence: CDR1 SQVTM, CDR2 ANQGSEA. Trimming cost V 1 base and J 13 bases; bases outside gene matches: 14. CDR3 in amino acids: CSVEVGGRAKSEQFC. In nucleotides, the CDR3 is TGCAGCGTTGAAGTTGGCGGGAGGGCCAAGAGTGAACAGTTCTGC.

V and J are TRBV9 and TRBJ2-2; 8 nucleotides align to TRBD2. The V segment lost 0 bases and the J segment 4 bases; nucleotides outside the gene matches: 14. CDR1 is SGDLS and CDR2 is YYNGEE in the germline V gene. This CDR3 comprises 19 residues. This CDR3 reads CASSVGLAGSGISTGELFF. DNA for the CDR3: TGTGCCAGCAGCGTAGGGCTAGCGGGCTCAGGGATCTCCACCGGGGAGCTGTTTTTT.

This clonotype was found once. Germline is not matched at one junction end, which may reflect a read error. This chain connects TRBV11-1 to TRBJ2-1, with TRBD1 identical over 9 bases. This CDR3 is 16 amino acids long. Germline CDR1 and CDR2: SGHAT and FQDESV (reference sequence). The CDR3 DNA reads TGTGCCAGCAGCTTAATGGGACAGGGAGGGTACATTGAGCAGTTATTC. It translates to CASSLMGQGGYIEQLF.

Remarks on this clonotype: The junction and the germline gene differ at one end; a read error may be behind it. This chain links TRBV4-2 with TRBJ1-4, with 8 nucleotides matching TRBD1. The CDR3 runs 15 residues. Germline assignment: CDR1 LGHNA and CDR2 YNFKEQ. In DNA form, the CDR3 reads TGTGCCAGTACTCAAGTCCAGGGGGCCGGGGAAAAACTGTTATTT. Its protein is CASTQVQGAGEKLLF.

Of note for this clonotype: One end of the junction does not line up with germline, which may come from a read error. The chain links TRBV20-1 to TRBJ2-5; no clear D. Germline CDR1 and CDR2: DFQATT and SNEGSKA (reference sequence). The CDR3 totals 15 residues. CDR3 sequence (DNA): TGCAGTGCTATGGAGAGAATACTCTTGGGCGAGGCCCACTACTTC. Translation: CSAMERILLGEAHYF.